One and the same sample provided the 21 T cell receptor beta chains below, sequenced in a study of glioma-infiltrating T cells after dendritic cell vaccination. This table comes from immunoSEQ multiplex PCR, and its TCRdb copy is limited to in-frame clones, with some not included. The table has roughly 56,000 clones, 85% to 90% seen once. Indicated time point: after dendritic cell vaccination, including at tumor progression/relapse. Source: blood, taken after dendritic cell vaccination. The receptor source for this set is a human donor with glioblastoma.

The CDR3 loop is CASSSTLGGNTIYF. Here the CDR3 DNA reads TGTGCCAGCAGTTCCACCTTGGGCGGAAACACCATATATTTT. The chain has TRBV6-6 and TRBJ1-3; D is unclear. V dropped 4 bases and J dropped 4 bases, with 11 bases sitting between them. The CDR3 sequence is 14 residues long. The germline gives CDR1 MNHNY, CDR2 SVGAGI (reference sequence).

The rearrangement uses TRBV9 and TRBJ2-7; D not certain. CDR3 length: 15 residues. V lost 1 base to trimming and J lost 5 bases, with 16 bases between them. Per the germline V gene, CDR1 is SGDLS and CDR2 is YYNGEE. Written as DNA, the CDR3 is TGTGCCAGCAGCGTAATTGGCGGCCTTTCCGACGAGCAGTACTTC. Its translation is CASSVIGGLSDEQYF.

This clone appeared a single time. The rearrangement links TRBV28 to TRBJ1-2; 9 nucleotides agree with TRBD1. Germline CDR1 is MDHEN and CDR2 is SYDVKM. This CDR3 contains 13 residues. The junction had 7 bases not matched to a gene; V was cut back by 6 bases and J by 8 bases. CDR3 protein: CASRLGTGYGYTF. CDR3 nucleotide sequence: TGTGCCAGCAGATTGGGGACAGGGTACGGCTACACCTTC.

This chain links TRBV7-3 with TRBJ2-1, with TRBD2 matching over 9 bases. V gave up 0 bases and J gave up 7 bases; unmatched junction bases: 4. CDR1 and CDR2 (germline): SGHTA, FQGTGA. CDR3 length equals 15 residues. In nucleotides, the CDR3 is TGTGCCAGCAGCTTAACTGGGCGGGGGGGGAATGAGCAGTTCTTC. It is translated as CASSLTGRGGNEQFF.

J is TRBJ2-5 and V is TRBV19; D perhaps matches TRBD2 (7 bases). Germline assignment: CDR1 LNHDA and CDR2 SQIVND (reference sequence). This CDR3 comprises 16 residues. Trimming pared 2 bases from V and 5 bases from J, leaving 18 bases between. CDR3 sequence reads: CASSITLGGGRETQYF. CDR3 DNA sequence: TGTGCCAGTAGTATAACGTTGGGCGGGGGCAGGGAGACCCAGTACTTC. Full variable domain (missing parts from reference TRBV19 and TRBJ2-5): DGGITQSPKYLFRKEGQNVTLSCEQNLNHDAMYWYRQDPGQGLRLIYYSQIVNDFQKGDIAEGYSVSREKKESFPLTVTSAQKNPTAFYLCASSITLGGGRETQYFGPGTRLLVL.

On this clone itself: One end of the junction is discordant with germline, which a read error may explain. The rearrangement uses TRBV7-7 and TRBJ2-5; 7 nucleotides line up with TRBD1. The CDR3 totals 13 residues. The germline CDR1 and CDR2 sequences are SSHAT and FNYEAQ (reference sequence). The CDR3 nucleotides are TGTGCTAGCAGCTTAGCAGGGGGAGAGACCCAGTACTTC. As protein: CASSLAGGETQYF.

V and J are TRBV13 and TRBJ1-2, with D unclear. The V end was cut by 1 base, the J end by 4 bases, with 10 bases between. This CDR3 is built from 14 residues. Germline lookup yields CDR1 PRHDT and CDR2 FYEKMQ (reference sequence). CDR3 in DNA: TGTGCCAGCAGCTTAGTCGGGAAGGGCTATGGCTACACCTTC. Translated: CASSLVGKGYGYTF.

The V call is TRBV19, the J call TRBJ1-5; D is possibly TRBD1 (6 bases). Trimming removed 1 base from V and 0 bases from J, with 16 bases in between. The CDR3 runs 18 residues. The V gene's germline CDR1 is LNHDA and CDR2 SQIVND (reference sequence). In DNA, the CDR3 is TGTGCCAGTAGTATAGCCCAGACAGGCGTCTATAGCAATCAGCCCCAGCATTTT. Translation gives CASSIAQTGVYSNQPQHF. Complete variable domain (other parts from reference TRBV19 and TRBJ1-5): DGGITQSPKYLFRKEGQNVTLSCEQNLNHDAMYWYRQDPGQGLRLIYYSQIVNDFQKGDIAEGYSVSREKKESFPLTVTSAQKNPTAFYLCASSIAQTGVYSNQPQHFGDGTRLSIL.

The chain carries TRBV28 and TRBJ1-1; TRBD1 matches at 9 bases. This CDR3 contains 14 residues. Per germline, CDR1 MDHEN and CDR2 SYDVKM. The V and J ends lost 7 bases and 4 bases, in that order; junction bases with no gene match: 7. CDR3: CASTRDRGGTEAFF. In nucleotides, the CDR3 is TGTGCCAGCACGCGAGACAGGGGGGGCACTGAAGCTTTCTTT.

The rearrangement uses TRBV9 and TRBJ2-7; perhaps TRBD2 as D (5 bases). Trimming shortened V by 3 bases and J by 3 bases, and 16 bases separated the two germline ends. Per germline, CDR1 SGDLS and CDR2 YYNGEE. This CDR3 has 15 amino acids. Here the CDR3 DNA reads TGTGCCAGCAGCGCCTCGGGAACTTCAGGCTACGAGCAGTACTTC. Its translation: CASSASGTSGYEQYF.

This chain uses TRBV30 with TRBJ1-3; D is uncertain. The CDR3 is 13 amino acids. Germline V lookup: CDR1 GTSNPN, CDR2 SVGIG (reference sequence). Trimming stripped 0 bases from V and 2 bases from J, with 5 bases between. As DNA, the CDR3 is TGTGCCTGGAGTGTCGGGACTGGAAACACCATATATTTT. Its translation: CAWSVGTGNTIYF. The variable domain in full, completed from reference TRBV30 and TRBJ1-3, reads SQTIHQWPATLVQPVGSPLSLECTVEGTSNPNLYWYRQAAGRGLQLLFYSVGIGQISSEVPQNLSASRPQDRQFILSSKKLLLSDSGFYLCAWSVGTGNTIYFGEGSWLTVV.

The gene calls are TRBV10-2 and TRBJ1-5; the D is unclear. There are 14 residues in the CDR3. V shed 2 bases and J shed 3 bases, with 8 bases lying between them. In germline, CDR1 is WSHSY, CDR2 SAAADI. The CDR3 sequence is CASSEGQNNQPQHF. The CDR3 region has the DNA TGCGCCAGCAGTGAGGGGCAGAACAATCAGCCCCAGCATTTT.

The chain is built from TRBV21-1 and TRBJ1-2. TRBV21-1 is flagged as a pseudogene. The CDR3 sequence is 19 residues long. CDR3 loop: CASSKPNMDSFGEGYGYTF. The CDR3 nucleotides read TGTGCCAGCAGCAAACCAAATATGGACTCTTTTGGGGAGGGGTATGGCTACACCTTC.

The rearrangement uses TRBV2 and TRBJ2-3; 9 bases line up with TRBD2. The germline gives CDR1 SNHLY, CDR2 FYNNEI. The CDR3 has 17 residues. With V trimmed by 3 bases and J by 0 bases, 7 bases remained unmatched. In DNA, the CDR3 is TGTGCCAGCAGTGAGTTTAGCGGGGGCCCTAGCACAGATACGCAGTATTTT. It codes for CASSEFSGGPSTDTQYF.

The chain joins TRBV4-2 to TRBJ2-6, with 9 bases lining up with TRBD2. Trimming took 0 bases from V and 0 from J; bases not matched to a gene: 6. The length of the CDR3 is 19 residues. CDR1 and CDR2 (germline): LGHNA, YNFKEQ. The CDR3: CASSQDWAGGDSGANVLTF. The CDR3 DNA is TGTGCCAGCAGCCAAGATTGGGCGGGGGGGGACTCTGGGGCCAACGTCCTGACTTTC.

This chain connects TRBV29-1 to TRBJ2-5; tentative D call: TRBD1 (5 bases). The end of the DNA fits TRBJ2-7 better, so the J call may be wrong. The CDR3 runs to 11 residues. Germline V lookup: CDR1 SQVTM, CDR2 ANQGSEA. The CDR3 spells CSVRGNYEQYF. The CDR3 nucleotides read TGCAGCGTTAGGGGAAACTACGAGCAGTACTTC.

The V call is TRBV7-3, the J call TRBJ2-2; 11 bases fit TRBD2. With V trimmed by 1 base and J by 1 base, 5 bases remained unmatched. Germline CDR1 reads SGHTA; CDR2 reads FQGTGA. The CDR3 contains 18 residues. This CDR3 is CASSLKASGGLNTGELFF. CDR3 nucleotide sequence: TGTGCCAGCAGCTTAAAGGCTAGCGGGGGGTTGAACACCGGGGAGCTGTTTTTT.

This clone was found a few times. The rearrangement joins TRBV11-3 to TRBJ2-5; maybe TRBD1 (6 bases). The DNA end favors TRBJ2-7, so the J call may be wrong. Germline loops: CDR1 SGHNT, CDR2 YENEEA. The CDR3 extends over 14 amino acids. CDR3 loop: CASSLGGPLYEQYF. The CDR3 nucleotides are TGTGCCAGCAGCTTAGGGGGGCCGCTCTACGAGCAGTACTTC.

The chain employs TRBV5-1 and TRBJ2-7; 8 bases match TRBD1. The CDR3 runs 15 residues. Germline assignment: CDR1 SGHRS and CDR2 YFSETQ. Losses at the gene ends were 3 bases for V and 7 bases for J; bases not matched to a gene: 12. The CDR3 sequence is CASSYGGQGPQEQYF. The CDR3, as DNA: TGCGCCAGCAGCTATGGAGGACAGGGACCTCAGGAGCAGTACTTC.

The J gene is TRBJ2-5, the V gene TRBV6-5, with TRBD2 identical over 13 bases. The germline gives CDR1 MNHEY, CDR2 SVGAGI. V lost 7 bases, J lost 2 bases, and 4 bases stayed unmatched. The CDR3 spans 15 residues. The chain's CDR3 is CASKQGLAGQETQYF. CDR3 bases: TGTGCCAGCAAGCAGGGACTAGCGGGGCAAGAGACCCAGTACTTC.

This chain joins TRBV12-2 and TRBJ2-7; the D call in the table, TRBD2, was not verified against the DNA. TRBV12-2 has pseudogene status. The CDR3 runs to 16 residues. CDR3 sequence: CASRLGFGGRCSEQYF. The CDR3 coding sequence is TGTGCAAGTCGCTTAGGATTCGGGGGGCGGTGCTCCGAGCAGTACTTC.